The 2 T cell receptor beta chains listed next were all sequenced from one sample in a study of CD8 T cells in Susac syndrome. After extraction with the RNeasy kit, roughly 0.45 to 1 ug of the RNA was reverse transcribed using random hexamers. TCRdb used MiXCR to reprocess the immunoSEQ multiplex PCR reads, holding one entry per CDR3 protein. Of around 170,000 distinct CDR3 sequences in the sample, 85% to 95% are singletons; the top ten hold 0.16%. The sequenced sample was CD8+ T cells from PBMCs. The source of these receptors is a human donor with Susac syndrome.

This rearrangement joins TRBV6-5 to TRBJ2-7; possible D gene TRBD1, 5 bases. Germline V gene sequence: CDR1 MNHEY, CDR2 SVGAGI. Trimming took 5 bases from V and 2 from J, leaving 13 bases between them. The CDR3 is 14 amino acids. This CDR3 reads CASSAVRAPYEQYF. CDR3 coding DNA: TGTGCCAGCAGTGCGGTCAGGGCTCCCTACGAGCAGTACTTC.

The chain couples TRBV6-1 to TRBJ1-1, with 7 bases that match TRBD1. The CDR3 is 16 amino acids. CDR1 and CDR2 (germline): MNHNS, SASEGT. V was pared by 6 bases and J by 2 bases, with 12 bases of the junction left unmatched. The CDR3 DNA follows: TGTGCCAGCAGATCCGGGACAGAAAGCCAAAACACTGAAGCTTTCTTT. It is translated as CASRSGTESQNTEAFF.